The 2 T cell receptor beta chains given below trace back to one sample, sequenced in a study of blood T cell repertoires in COVID-19. Produced via immunoSEQ multiplex PCR; TCRdb's table is partial and in-frame only. The table lists 63,000 or so clones, roughly 90% of them singletons, with 1.3% to 1.5% in the top ten. The sequenced material came from peripheral blood. The receptors originated from a man aged 55 to 70 with acute or convalescent COVID-19.

This rearrangement joins TRBV2 to TRBJ1-6, with 8 bases that match TRBD1. The CDR3 length is 15 residues. Germline loops: CDR1 SNHLY, CDR2 FYNNEI. The V segment lost 8 bases and the J segment 7 bases; nucleotides outside the gene matches: 10. The CDR3 DNA reads as TGTGCCAGCGCCAGGGACAGGCAAGGAAATTCACCCCTCCACTTT. Translating it yields CASARDRQGNSPLHF.

The chain links TRBV24-1 to TRBJ2-5; 7 bases are shared with TRBD2. Germline V CDR1 and CDR2: KGHDR, SFDVKD. V trimming: 3 bases; J trimming: 0 bases; junction bases outside the gene matches: 3. This CDR3 is built from 15 residues. CDR3 in DNA: TGTGCCACCAGTGATGATCTAGCGGACCAAGAGACCCAGTACTTC. Its protein is CATSDDLADQETQYF.